A single sample gave rise to the 24 T cell receptor beta chains below, sequenced in a study of vaccination and CD4 T cells after COVID-19. Treatment given: approximately 9-day PBMC culture with coronavirus spike peptide pools or control peptides (ViraFEST assay). These TCRs are of unknown antigen specificity. Sequencing of the DNA from cultured CD4+ T cells was carried out with the Oncomine TCR Beta short-read assay. MiXCR was run by TCRdb on the PCR reads, yielding one entry per CDR3 protein. The table includes about 13,000 distinct CDR3 sequences, approximately 58% detected once. The sequenced material came from CD4+ T cells from blood, cultured in vitro. The receptors were sampled from a human donor who had recovered from COVID-19.

This clonotype turned up a few times. This chain connects TRBV25-1 to TRBJ2-5, with unresolved D. Germline V CDR1 and CDR2: MGHDK, SYGVNS. V was clipped by 2 bases and J by 5 bases, with 18 bases between them. CDR3 length: 16 amino acids. CDR3 amino acids: CASSERAPGPVETQYF. The CDR3 region has the DNA TGTGCCAGCAGTGAAAGGGCTCCGGGCCCGGTGGAGACCCAGTACTTC. Drawing the rest from reference TRBV25-1 and TRBJ2-5, the complete variable domain is EADIYQTPRYLVIGTGKKITLECSQTMGHDKMYWYQQDPGMELHLIHYSYGVNSTEKGDLSSESTVSRIRTEHFPLTLESARPSHTSQYLCASSERAPGPVETQYFGPGTRLLVL.

The V call is TRBV6-2 or TRBV6-3, the J call TRBJ2-1; 8 bases map to TRBD2. CDR3 length equals 15 residues. Looked up from germline, CDR1 is MNHEY and CDR2 is SVGEGT. J lost 3 bases, V lost 5 bases, and 6 bases had no gene match. The CDR3 loop is CASSPTSGSYNEQFF. The CDR3, as DNA: TGTGCCAGCAGTCCTACTAGCGGAAGCTACAATGAGCAGTTCTTC.

The rearrangement links TRBV7-9 to TRBJ1-4, with D perhaps matching TRBD1 (5 bases). Germline loops: CDR1 SEHNR, CDR2 FQNEAQ (reference sequence). CDR3 length: 12 amino acids. The V end was cut by 3 bases, the J end by 8 bases, with 7 bases between. The CDR3 nucleotides are TGTGCCAGCAGCTTTTGGGACGAAAAACTGTTTTTT. Amino acids: CASSFWDEKLFF.

V is TRBV6-4 and J is TRBJ2-3; 7 positions agree with TRBD1. This CDR3 has 15 amino acids. The germline V gene has CDR1 MRHNA and CDR2 SNTAGT. Trimming cost V 3 bases and J 1 base; bases outside gene matches: 4. The CDR3 region is CASSEQGSGTDTQYF. The CDR3 coding sequence is TGTGCCAGCAGTGAACAGGGGAGCGGCACAGATACGCAGTATTTT.

V gene TRBV2 combines with J gene TRBJ2-3; TRBD2 agrees at 9 bases. The CDR3 is 15 amino acids. Unmatched junction bases numbered 11, after V lost 3 bases and J lost 10 bases. Per the germline V gene, CDR1 is SNHLY and CDR2 is FYNNEI. The CDR3 loop is CASSDLAGMGGAQYF. CDR3 coding DNA: TGTGCCAGCAGTGACCTAGCGGGGATGGGGGGGGCGCAGTATTTT.

The rearrangement uses TRBV7-9 and TRBJ2-7, with 8 bases identical to TRBD2. The CDR3 covers 14 residues. Losses at the gene ends were 5 bases for V and 3 bases for J; bases not matched to a gene: 6. Germline lookup yields CDR1 SEHNR and CDR2 FQNEAQ (reference sequence). The CDR3 nucleotides are TGTGCCAGCAGCCCGGCGGGAGGTATCTACGAGCAGTACTTC. Translation gives CASSPAGGIYEQYF.

The V and J genes are TRBV5-1 and TRBJ2-5; no clear D gene. The germline V gene encodes CDR1 SGHRS and CDR2 YFSETQ. Trimming cost V 2 bases and J 4 bases, with 6 bases left between them. The CDR3 runs to 12 residues. In DNA, the CDR3 is TGCGCCAGCAGCTTTTCTGGAGAGACCCAGTACTTC. The encoded protein is CASSFSGETQYF.

This clonotype has just one count. CDR3 nucleotide sequence: TGTGCCAGCACTCGACACGGACTAGCGGGCGAATTCTACGAGCAGTACTTC. Amino acid sequence: CASTRHGLAGEFYEQYF. V and J are TRBV6-1 and TRBJ2-7, with 11 bases matching TRBD2. Trimming removed 7 bases from V and 3 bases from J; junction bases left unmatched: 14. The CDR3 runs 17 residues. Germline-derived CDR1 and CDR2 are MNHNS and SASEGT.

The chain carries TRBV12-3 or TRBV12-4 and TRBJ2-5, with D maybe TRBD1 (5 bases). Trimming pared 3 bases from V and 4 bases from J, leaving 9 bases between. The CDR3 spans 13 residues. The DNA of the CDR3 is TGTGCCAGCAGTTTTGGCAGGGCAGAGACCCAGTACTTC. As protein: CASSFGRAETQYF.

This chain connects TRBV2 to TRBJ2-4; TRBD1 matches at 11 bases. Germline CDR1 SNHLY, CDR2 FYNNEI. The CDR3 is made up of 16 amino acids. V lost 3 bases, J lost 7 bases, and 8 bases stayed unmatched. The CDR3 bases are TGTGCCAGCAGTGACCCACTCCGGGACAGGGGGAACATTCAGTACTTC. Protein product: CASSDPLRDRGNIQYF.

The chain links TRBV28 to TRBJ2-2; maybe TRBD1 (5 bases). This CDR3 region has 13 residues. Trimming removed 9 bases from V and 4 bases from J, with 12 bases in between. CDR1 is MDHEN, CDR2 SYDVKM, per germline. In DNA form, the CDR3 reads TGTGCCAGTCTAGGGGCGCGCACCGGGGAGCTGTTTTTT. The encoded protein is CASLGARTGELFF. The full variable domain, rest sourced from reference TRBV28 and TRBJ2-2, is DVKVTQSSRYLVKRTGEKVFLECVQDMDHENMFWYRQDPGLGLRLIYFSYDVKMKEKGDIPEGYSVSREKKERFSLILESASTNQTSMYLCASLGARTGELFFGEGSRLTVL.

This chain uses TRBV2 with TRBJ2-1; the D is unclear. Per germline, CDR1 SNHLY and CDR2 FYNNEI. The V end was cut by 4 bases, the J end by 0 bases, with 7 bases between. The CDR3 has 14 residues. CDR3 sequence: CASSVMSSYNEQFF. For the CDR3, the DNA is TGTGCCAGCAGTGTAATGAGCTCCTACAATGAGCAGTTCTTC.

This chain connects TRBV5-1 to TRBJ2-7; 9 bases agree with TRBD2. The germline V gene has CDR1 SGHRS and CDR2 YFSETQ. V shed 6 bases and J 2 bases; nucleotides not matched to a gene: 6. This CDR3 has 14 amino acids. In DNA, the CDR3 is TGCGCCAGCAAAGACGCTAGCGGGACCTACGAGCAGTACTTC. It codes for CASKDASGTYEQYF. The variable domain in full, with the rest retrieved from reference TRBV5-1 and TRBJ2-7, is KAGVTQTPRYLIKTRGQQVTLSCSPISGHRSVSWYQQTPGQGLQFLFEYFSETQRNKGNFPGRFSGRQFSNSRSEMNVSTLELGDSALYLCASKDASGTYEQYFGPGTRLTVT.

The chain employs TRBV4-1 and TRBJ1-1; 8 bases agree with TRBD1. This CDR3 is built from 15 residues. From germline, CDR1 is MGHRA and CDR2 YSYEKL. Trimming removed 0 bases from V and 3 bases from J; junction bases left unmatched: 3. CDR3 sequence (DNA): TGCGCCAGCAGCCAAGAGGCGACAGGGGACACTGAAGCTTTCTTT. It yields the protein CASSQEATGDTEAFF.

There are a few counts of this clonotype. The gene calls are TRBV7-6 and TRBJ1-1; D is uncertain. Germline V CDR1 and CDR2: SGHVS, FNYEAQ. This CDR3 is 12 amino acids long. V gave up 6 bases and J gave up 1 base, with 6 bases separating them. The CDR3 loop reads CASRNGNTEAFF. The CDR3 nucleotides are TGTGCCAGCAGAAATGGGAACACTGAAGCTTTCTTT.

V and J are TRBV12-3 or TRBV12-4 and TRBJ2-1; TRBD1 is a possible D gene (6 bases). The CDR3 is 15 amino acids. Between the trimmed V and J ends, which lost 7 bases and 4 bases, there was a span of 17 bases. The CDR3 sequence is CASILFFTGYNEQFF. The CDR3 DNA follows: TGTGCCAGCATCCTTTTCTTTACAGGGTACAATGAGCAGTTCTTC.

This CDR3 reads CASSLVAEGEQFF. The CDR3 nucleotides are TGTGCCAGCAGCTTAGTGGCAGAGGGGGAGCAGTTCTTC. The rearrangement links TRBV7-3 to TRBJ2-1; D possibly uses TRBD1 or TRBD2 (5 bases each). The CDR3 is 13 amino acids. In germline, CDR1 is SGHTA, CDR2 FQGTGA. V lost 2 bases, J lost 10 bases, and 12 bases lay in between. The full variable domain, rest sourced from reference TRBV7-3 and TRBJ2-1, is GAGVSQTPSNKVTEKGKYVELRCDPISGHTALYWYRQSLGQGPEFLIYFQGTGAADDSGLPNDRFFAVRPEGSVSTLKIQRTERGDSAVYLCASSLVAEGEQFFGPGTRLTVL.

The chain recombines TRBV15 with TRBJ2-7; 7 bases are shared with TRBD2. The junction had 6 bases not matched to a gene; V was cut back by 5 bases and J by 2 bases. Germline V gene data show CDR1 as LNHNV and CDR2 as YYDKDF (reference sequence). The CDR3 contains 14 residues. The CDR3 spells CATSGGLGPYEQYF. The DNA for the CDR3 is TGTGCCACCAGCGGAGGACTAGGTCCCTACGAGCAGTACTTC.

This chain connects TRBV20-1 to TRBJ2-5; D is possibly TRBD1 (6 bases). Germline V CDR1 and CDR2: DFQATT, SNEGSKA (reference sequence). The CDR3 has 11 amino acids. Trimming took 7 bases from V and 1 from J, leaving 7 bases between them. DNA of the CDR3: TGCAGTGGCAGGGGCCAAGAGACCCAGTACTTC. Encoded protein: CSGRGQETQYF.

This clonotype occurred a few times. The J gene is TRBJ1-1, the V gene TRBV25-1; 10 bases align to TRBD1. CDR3 size: 17 residues. With V trimmed by 4 bases and J by 3 bases, 11 bases remained unmatched. Germline V gene lookup returns CDR1 MGHDK and CDR2 SYGVNS. CDR3 nucleotides: TGTGCCAGCAGTGTTGGGCCCCGACAGGGGGCGGACACTGAAGCTTTCTTT. Protein product: CASSVGPRQGADTEAFF.

J is TRBJ1-1 and V is TRBV7-2, with TRBD1 identical over 7 bases. This CDR3 spans 13 amino acids. With 5 bases clipped from V and 8 bases from J, the junction kept 8 bases outside the gene matches. Germline CDR1 is SGHTA and CDR2 is FQGNSA. CDR3 sequence reads: CASSQWGQLEAFF. Here the CDR3 DNA reads TGTGCCAGCAGCCAGTGGGGACAGCTAGAAGCTTTCTTT.

This chain connects TRBV11-2 to TRBJ2-3; D is ambiguous. The germline V gene has CDR1 SGHAT and CDR2 FQNNGV. The CDR3 loop spans 13 amino acids. The V end lost 1 base, the J end lost 5 bases, and 7 bases lay between the germline ends. The CDR3 DNA is TGTGCCAGCAGCTTAGGCCAGCTAGATACGCAGTATTTT. It specifies CASSLGQLDTQYF.

The sample holds a few counts of this clonotype. The V and J genes are TRBV2 and TRBJ2-5; D is ambiguous. The CDR3 runs to 12 residues. V gave up 6 bases and J gave up 5 bases, with 10 bases separating them. Germline V gene data show CDR1 as SNHLY and CDR2 as FYNNEI. CDR3 DNA sequence: TGTGCCAGCAGGCAGGATACCGAGACCCAGTACTTC. As protein: CASRQDTETQYF.

The gene calls are TRBV2 and TRBJ2-3, with TRBD1 as a possible D gene (6 bases). V lost 6 bases and J lost 2, with 12 bases in between. The CDR3 is 14 residues long. The germline V gene has CDR1 SNHLY and CDR2 FYNNEI. The CDR3 is CASRPGHLTDTQYF. The CDR3 nucleotides are TGTGCCAGCAGGCCGGGACACCTCACAGATACGCAGTATTTT.